Below are 25 T cell receptor beta chains sequenced from a single sample in a study of identical twins. TCRdb reprocessed the 5' RACE reads with MiXCR, giving one entry per CDR3 protein. This table has approximately 1.8 million distinct CDR3 sequences, roughly 35% appearing once. Sequencing was done on a sample of cord blood. The receptors derive from a newborn girl in good health.

The chain uses TRBV2 and TRBJ1-2; the D gene is possibly TRBD1 (5 bases). The CDR3 is 14 amino acids. The germline V gene has CDR1 SNHLY and CDR2 FYNNEI. The V end was cut by 4 bases, the J end by 5 bases, with 14 bases between. Written as DNA, the CDR3 is TGTGCCAGCAGTGCCGGGGGGGATGGTTATGGCTACACCTTC. This gives the protein CASSAGGDGYGYTF.

This clonotype was seen more than once but under ten times. The CDR3 here is CASSLAGQWGSPLHF. CDR3 in DNA: TGTGCCAGCAGCTTAGCCGGGCAGTGGGGTTCACCCCTCCACTTT. V is TRBV7-9 and J is TRBJ1-6; no reliable D call. This CDR3 region has 15 residues. Germline loops: CDR1 SEHNR, CDR2 FQNEAQ (reference sequence). Between the trimmed V and J ends, which lost 0 bases and 9 bases, there was a span of 12 bases.

The chain uses TRBV7-6 and TRBJ2-5; 7 bases match TRBD1. The CDR3 spans 16 residues. The germline CDR1 and CDR2 sequences are SGHVS and FNYEAQ. The V gene end was trimmed by 2 bases and the J gene end by 2 bases; junction bases not matched to a gene: 8. Here the CDR3 reads CASSLTYPGQQETQYF. The CDR3 nucleotides read TGTGCCAGCAGCTTAACATACCCGGGACAGCAAGAGACCCAGTACTTC.

This clonotype came up a few times. The genes are TRBV28 and TRBJ2-7, with D possibly being TRBD1 (6 bases). The germline V gene encodes CDR1 MDHEN and CDR2 SYDVKM. V shed 1 base and J shed 0 bases, with 16 bases lying between them. CDR3 size: 17 residues. The CDR3 DNA reads as TGTGCCAGCAGTTTATACGGGTTACGGGACACCTCCTACGAGCAGTACTTC. This encodes CASSLYGLRDTSYEQYF.

This clonotype was seen only a few times. This chain links TRBV5-5 with TRBJ2-7, with 11 bases lining up with TRBD2. The V segment lost 4 bases and the J segment 7 bases; nucleotides outside the gene matches: 19. The length of the CDR3 is 18 residues. Germline values: CDR1 SGHKS, CDR2 YYEKEE (reference sequence). CDR3 in amino acids: CASSMTASGGPSYNEQYF. The CDR3 DNA reads TGTGCCAGCAGCATGACAGCTAGCGGGGGGCCGAGTTACAATGAGCAGTACTTC.

This clonotype was seen a handful of times. The V call is TRBV6-1, the J call TRBJ1-1; unclear D gene. The length of the CDR3 is 13 residues. The V gene's germline CDR1 is MNHNS and CDR2 SASEGT. Trimming took off 6 bases at V and 0 bases at J, with 8 bases between the two ends. CDR3 protein: CASREEVNTEAFF. For the CDR3, the DNA is TGTGCCAGCAGGGAGGAGGTGAACACTGAAGCTTTCTTT.

This clonotype has at least ten counts. This chain links TRBV24-1 with TRBJ1-2; D not resolved. The CDR3 sequence is 10 residues long. The V gene's germline CDR1 is KGHDR and CDR2 SFDVKD. Trimming took off 9 bases at V and 4 bases at J, with 5 bases between the two ends. CDR3 nucleotide sequence: TGTGCCACCGGGTTCTATGGCTACACCTTC. This codes for CATGFYGYTF.

The V and J genes are TRBV28 and TRBJ2-5; maybe TRBD1 (6 bases). The CDR3 runs to 13 residues. Trimming removed 2 bases at V and 11 bases at J, with 15 bases between. CDR1 is MDHEN, CDR2 SYDVKM, per germline. The CDR3 sequence is CASSLAAKGEQYF. The CDR3 coding sequence is TGTGCCAGCAGTTTAGCGGCTAAGGGGGAGCAGTACTTC.

This chain connects TRBV5-1 to TRBJ2-3; no firm D call. V dropped 4 bases and J dropped 1 base, with 16 bases sitting between them. The CDR3 contains 16 residues. CDR1 is SGHRS, CDR2 YFSETQ, per germline. The CDR3 bases are TGCGCCAGCAGCCTCAACTGCGGAAGGGGCACAGATACGCAGTATTTT. It encodes CASSLNCGRGTDTQYF. Full variable domain (rest looked up from reference TRBV5-1 and TRBJ2-3): KAGVTQTPRYLIKTRGQQVTLSCSPISGHRSVSWYQQTPGQGLQFLFEYFSETQRNKGNFPGRFSGRQFSNSRSEMNVSTLELGDSALYLCASSLNCGRGTDTQYFGPGTRLTVL.

This chain uses TRBV11-2 with TRBJ1-2; TRBD1 matches at 9 bases. J was trimmed by 4 bases and V by 5 bases; bases with no gene match: 11. The V gene's germline CDR1 is SGHAT and CDR2 FQNNGV. This CDR3 spans 16 amino acids. The CDR3 is CASSVLQGARPYGYTF. The DNA of the CDR3 is TGTGCCAGCAGCGTTCTACAGGGGGCAAGGCCCTATGGCTACACCTTC.

The chain employs TRBV3-1 and TRBJ2-1; D gene uncertain. Trimming shortened V by 1 base and J by 5 bases, and 9 bases separated the two germline ends. The CDR3 loop spans 14 amino acids. Germline CDR1 reads LGHDT; CDR2 reads YNNKEL (reference sequence). The CDR3 is CASSQVGRDNEQFF. Written as DNA, the CDR3 is TGTGCCAGCAGCCAAGTGGGTAGAGACAATGAGCAGTTCTTC.

This clonotype was found a few times. The chain carries TRBV4-1 and TRBJ1-5, with 10 bases fitting TRBD1. CDR1 is MGHRA, CDR2 YSYEKL, per germline. After removal of 1 base from V and 1 base from J, the junction contained 10 bases not matched to a gene. The CDR3 length is 19 residues. CDR3 sequence reads: CASSQATGTGAQSNQPQHF. CDR3 coding DNA: TGCGCCAGCAGCCAAGCAACCGGGACAGGGGCACAGAGCAATCAGCCCCAGCATTTT.

This clonotype came up a few times. The chain links TRBV5-1 to TRBJ2-7; 10 bases line up with TRBD2. This CDR3 spans 15 amino acids. CDR1 and CDR2 (germline): SGHRS, YFSETQ. Trimming removed 4 bases from V and 3 bases from J; junction bases left unmatched: 7. The CDR3 is CASSTPSGSNYEQYF. The CDR3 region has the DNA TGCGCCAGCAGCACCCCTAGCGGGAGTAACTACGAGCAGTACTTC.

V gene TRBV10-3 combines with J gene TRBJ2-1; D assignment may be TRBD1 or TRBD2 (5 bases each). The CDR3 extends over 14 amino acids. V lost 2 bases, J lost 6 bases, and 11 bases lay in between. Germline V lookup: CDR1 ENHRY, CDR2 SYGVKD. The CDR3 DNA is TGTGCCATCAGTGAGAATTGGGGGAGCAATGAGCAGTTCTTC. It codes for CAISENWGSNEQFF.

This chain links TRBV2 with TRBJ1-4; weak D call: TRBD1 (5 bases). Trimming took 7 bases from V and 0 from J, leaving 15 bases between them. CDR1 and CDR2 from the germline V gene are SNHLY and FYNNEI. The CDR3 is made up of 16 amino acids. CDR3 loop: CASIRQGLTTNEKLFF. CDR3 DNA: TGTGCCAGCATTCGGCAGGGCTTAACAACTAATGAAAAACTGTTTTTT.

The rearrangement links TRBV3-1 to TRBJ2-7; D unclear. CDR3 length equals 15 residues. The V gene lost 1 base and the J gene lost 3 bases, with 13 bases spanning the gap. Germline V gene sequence: CDR1 LGHDT, CDR2 YNNKEL (reference sequence). CDR3 coding DNA: TGTGCCAGCAGCCAAGCGGCATTTGGTATCTACGAGCAGTACTTC. Its protein product is CASSQAAFGIYEQYF.

This clonotype was found a few times. The rearrangement links TRBV7-8 to TRBJ2-4; 7 nucleotides match TRBD1. V lost 2 bases, J lost 6 bases, and 4 bases stayed unmatched. Germline V gene lookup returns CDR1 SGHVS and CDR2 FQNEAQ. The CDR3 is 14 residues long. DNA of the CDR3: TGTGCCAGCAGCTTAAATACAGGGGTAAACATTCAGTACTTC. Residues: CASSLNTGVNIQYF.

This clonotype was counted ten times or more. V and J are TRBV2 and TRBJ2-4, with D perhaps matching TRBD1 (6 bases). The CDR3 has 14 residues. The germline gives CDR1 SNHLY, CDR2 FYNNEI. V was shortened by 7 bases and J by 0 bases, with 10 bases between the two germline ends. CDR3 DNA sequence: TGTGCCAGCACCCCACAGGGAGCCAAAAACATTCAGTACTTC. This gives the protein CASTPQGAKNIQYF.

This sequence joins TRBV14 and TRBJ2-1, with TRBD1 as a possible D gene (5 bases). There are 15 residues in the CDR3. V lost 0 bases to trimming and J lost 8 bases, with 14 bases between them. Germline CDR1 reads SGHDN; CDR2 reads FVKESK. CDR3 protein: CASSQDLRGWDEQFF. CDR3 sequence (DNA): TGTGCCAGCAGCCAAGATCTAAGGGGCTGGGATGAGCAGTTCTTC.

This rearrangement joins TRBV4-1 to TRBJ2-3, with unresolved D. Germline assignment: CDR1 MGHRA and CDR2 YSYEKL. Trimming removed 2 bases from V and 3 bases from J, with 12 bases in between. The CDR3 runs to 15 residues. The CDR3 coding sequence is TGCGCCAGCAGCCAAATTTCTAGGTGGACAGATACGCAGTATTTT. Encoded protein: CASSQISRWTDTQYF.

The rearrangement links TRBV18 to TRBJ1-1; D unresolved. Germline V lookup: CDR1 KGHSH, CDR2 LQKENI. The CDR3 runs to 14 residues. V lost 3 bases and J lost 1, with 9 bases in between. CDR3 region: CASSPTVRNTEAFF. CDR3 nucleotide sequence: TGTGCCAGCTCACCGACCGTTAGGAACACTGAAGCTTTCTTT.

The V gene is TRBV20-1, the J gene TRBJ2-5; 7 bases are a match to TRBD1. CDR3 length: 15 amino acids. CDR1 DFQATT and CDR2 SNEGSKA come from the germline V gene (reference sequence). V gave up 6 bases and J gave up 2 bases; unmatched junction bases: 12. The CDR3 reads CSAMRQGGRQETQYF. DNA of the CDR3: TGCAGTGCCATGAGACAGGGTGGAAGGCAAGAGACCCAGTACTTC.

This clonotype was seen a handful of times. The V and J genes are TRBV27 and TRBJ1-2; a possible D gene is TRBD1 (6 bases). Trimming stripped 3 bases from V and 9 bases from J, with 17 bases between. The CDR3 is 14 residues long. The germline V gene has CDR1 MNHEY and CDR2 SMNVEV (reference sequence). CDR3 sequence: CASSFRTARRSYTF. The CDR3 nucleotides are TGTGCCAGCAGTTTTCGGACAGCCCGGCGTAGCTACACCTTC.

The sample holds many counts of this clonotype. This sequence joins TRBV4-2 and TRBJ2-7, with TRBD2 matching over 13 bases. Germline V lookup: CDR1 LGHNA, CDR2 YNFKEQ. V trimming: 0 bases; J trimming: 4 bases; junction bases outside the gene matches: 0. The CDR3 is 15 amino acids. This CDR3 reads CASSQELAGGYEQYF. As DNA, the CDR3 is TGTGCCAGCAGCCAAGAACTAGCGGGAGGGTACGAGCAGTACTTC.

The table lists this clonotype with many counts. This sequence joins TRBV29-1 and TRBJ2-7; 9 bases line up with TRBD1. Germline V gene data show CDR1 as SQVTM and CDR2 as ANQGSEA. The ends lost 4 bases at V and 3 bases at J; junction bases unmatched: 7. The CDR3 contains 14 residues. The CDR3 reads CSVAGRTGVYEQYF. The CDR3 nucleotides read TGCAGCGTTGCTGGTCGGACAGGGGTCTACGAGCAGTACTTC.